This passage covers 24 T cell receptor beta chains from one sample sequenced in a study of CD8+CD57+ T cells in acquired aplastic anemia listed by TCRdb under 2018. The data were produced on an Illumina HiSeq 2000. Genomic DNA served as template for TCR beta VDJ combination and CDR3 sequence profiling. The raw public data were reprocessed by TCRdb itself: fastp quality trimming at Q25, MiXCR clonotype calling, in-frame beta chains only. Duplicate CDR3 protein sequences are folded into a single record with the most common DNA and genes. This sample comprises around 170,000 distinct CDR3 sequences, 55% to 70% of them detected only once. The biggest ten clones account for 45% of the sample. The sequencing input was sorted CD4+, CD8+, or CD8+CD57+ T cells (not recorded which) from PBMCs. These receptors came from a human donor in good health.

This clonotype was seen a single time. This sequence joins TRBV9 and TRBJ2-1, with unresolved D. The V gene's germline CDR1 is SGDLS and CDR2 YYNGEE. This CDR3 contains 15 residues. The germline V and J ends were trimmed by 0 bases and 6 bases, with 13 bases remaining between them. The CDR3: CASSVGGVAPNEQFF. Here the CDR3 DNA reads TGTGCCAGCAGCGTAGGTGGGGTTGCCCCCAATGAGCAGTTCTTC.

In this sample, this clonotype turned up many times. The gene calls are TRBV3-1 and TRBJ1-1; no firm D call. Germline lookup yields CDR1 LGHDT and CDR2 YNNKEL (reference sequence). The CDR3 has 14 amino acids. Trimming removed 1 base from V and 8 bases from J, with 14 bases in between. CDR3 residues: CASSQGQRLAEAFF. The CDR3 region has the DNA TGTGCCAGCAGCCAAGGTCAGCGACTAGCAGAAGCTTTCTTT.

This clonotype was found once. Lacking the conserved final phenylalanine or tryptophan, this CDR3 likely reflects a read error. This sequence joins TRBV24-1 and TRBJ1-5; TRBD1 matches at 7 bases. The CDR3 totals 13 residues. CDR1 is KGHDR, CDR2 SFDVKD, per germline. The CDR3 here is CASSGGGPQPQHL. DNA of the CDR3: TGTGCCTCCAGTGGAGGGGGCCCTCAGCCCCAGCATCTT.

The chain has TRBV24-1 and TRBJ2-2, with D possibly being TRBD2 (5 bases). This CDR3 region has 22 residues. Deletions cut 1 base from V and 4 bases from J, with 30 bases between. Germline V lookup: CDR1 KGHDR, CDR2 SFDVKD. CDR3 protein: CATSDFGDPWAIRGGGTGELFF. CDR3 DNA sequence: TGTGCCACCAGTGATTTTGGCGACCCTTGGGCAATCAGAGGAGGTGGCACCGGGGAGCTGTTTTTT.

The CDR3 DNA reads TGCAGTGCTAGAGCTTCAGGGAATCGGGGCTCACCCCTCCACTTT. It yields the protein CSARASGNRGSPLHF. The J gene is TRBJ1-6, the V gene TRBV20-1; perhaps TRBD1 as D (5 bases). Germline assignment: CDR1 DFQATT and CDR2 SNEGSKA (reference sequence). The ends were cut back, 1 base at V and 10 bases at J, with 17 bases in the middle. This CDR3 is built from 15 residues.

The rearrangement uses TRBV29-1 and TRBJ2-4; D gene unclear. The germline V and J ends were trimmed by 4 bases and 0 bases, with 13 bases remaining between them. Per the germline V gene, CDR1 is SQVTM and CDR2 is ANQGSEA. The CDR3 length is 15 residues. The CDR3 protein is CSVVGGRLAKNIQYF. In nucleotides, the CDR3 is TGCAGCGTTGTAGGTGGACGTTTAGCCAAAAACATTCAGTACTTC.

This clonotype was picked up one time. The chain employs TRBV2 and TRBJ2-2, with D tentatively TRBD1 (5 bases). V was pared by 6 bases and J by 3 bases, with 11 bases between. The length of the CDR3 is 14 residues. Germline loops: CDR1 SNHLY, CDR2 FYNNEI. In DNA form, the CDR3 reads TGTGCCAGCAGCCGACAGCTTGACACCGGGGAGCTGTTTTTT. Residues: CASSRQLDTGELFF.

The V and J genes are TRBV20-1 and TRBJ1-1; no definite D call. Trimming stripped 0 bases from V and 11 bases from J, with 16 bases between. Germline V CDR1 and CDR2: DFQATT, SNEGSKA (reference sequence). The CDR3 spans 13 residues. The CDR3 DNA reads TGCAGTGCTAGAGATCCAACCCACCCATTGGCTTTCTTT. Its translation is CSARDPTHPLAFF.

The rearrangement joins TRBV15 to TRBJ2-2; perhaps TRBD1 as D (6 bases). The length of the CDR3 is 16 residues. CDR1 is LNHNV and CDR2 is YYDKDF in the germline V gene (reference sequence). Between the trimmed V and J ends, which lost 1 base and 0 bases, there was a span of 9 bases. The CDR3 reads CATSRGGQTNTGELFF. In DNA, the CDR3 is TGTGCCACCAGCAGAGGTGGACAGACGAACACCGGGGAGCTGTTTTTT.

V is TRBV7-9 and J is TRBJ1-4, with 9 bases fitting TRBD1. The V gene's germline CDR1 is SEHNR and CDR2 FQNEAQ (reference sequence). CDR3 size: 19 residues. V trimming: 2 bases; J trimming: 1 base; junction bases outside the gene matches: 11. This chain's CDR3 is CASSLPTGGAGGTNEKLFF. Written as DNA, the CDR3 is TGTGCCAGCAGCTTACCTACAGGGGGCGCAGGTGGAACTAATGAAAAACTGTTTTTT.

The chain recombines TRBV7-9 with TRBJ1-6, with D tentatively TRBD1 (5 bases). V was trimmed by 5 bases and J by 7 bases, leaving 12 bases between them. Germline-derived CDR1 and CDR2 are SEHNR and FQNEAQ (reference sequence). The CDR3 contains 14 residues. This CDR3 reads CASSPGTPNSPLHF. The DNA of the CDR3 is TGTGCCAGCAGCCCCGGGACCCCGAATTCACCCCTCCACTTT. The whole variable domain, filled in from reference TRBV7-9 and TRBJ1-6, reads DTGVSQNPRHKITKRGQNVTFRCDPISEHNRLYWYRQTLGQGPEFLTYFQNEAQLEKSRLLSDRFSAERPKGSFSTLEIQRTEQGDSAMYLCASSPGTPNSPLHFGNGTRLTVT.

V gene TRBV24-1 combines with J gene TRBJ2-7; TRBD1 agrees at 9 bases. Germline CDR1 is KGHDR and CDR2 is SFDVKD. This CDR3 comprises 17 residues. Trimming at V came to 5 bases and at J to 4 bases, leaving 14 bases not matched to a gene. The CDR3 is CATSGPTGTGLTYEQYF. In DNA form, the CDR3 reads TGTGCCACCAGTGGCCCTACTGGGACAGGGTTGACTTACGAGCAGTACTTC.

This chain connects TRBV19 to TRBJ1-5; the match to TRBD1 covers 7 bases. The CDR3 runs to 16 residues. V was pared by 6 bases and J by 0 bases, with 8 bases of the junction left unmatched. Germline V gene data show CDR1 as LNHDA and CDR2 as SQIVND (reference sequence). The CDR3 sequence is CASRVQGVYSNQPQHF. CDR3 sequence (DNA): TGTGCCAGTAGAGTCCAGGGGGTGTATAGCAATCAGCCCCAGCATTTT.

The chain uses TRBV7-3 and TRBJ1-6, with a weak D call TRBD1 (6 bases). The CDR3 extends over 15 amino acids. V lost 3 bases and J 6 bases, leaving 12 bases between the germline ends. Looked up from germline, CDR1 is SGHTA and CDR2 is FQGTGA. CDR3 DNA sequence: TGTGCCAGCAGCTTCCAGGGGTTGGGTAATTCACCCCTCCACTTT. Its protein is CASSFQGLGNSPLHF.

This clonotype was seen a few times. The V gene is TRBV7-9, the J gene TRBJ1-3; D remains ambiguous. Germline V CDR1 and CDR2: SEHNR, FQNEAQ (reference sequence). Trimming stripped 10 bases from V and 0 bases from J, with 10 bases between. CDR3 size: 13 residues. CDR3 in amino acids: CATMEISGNTIYF. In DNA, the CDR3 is TGTGCCACCATGGAGATCTCTGGAAACACCATATATTTT.

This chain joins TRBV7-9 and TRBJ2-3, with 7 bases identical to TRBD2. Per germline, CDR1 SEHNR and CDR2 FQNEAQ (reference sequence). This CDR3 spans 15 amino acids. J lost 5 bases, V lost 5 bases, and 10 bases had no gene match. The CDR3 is CASSHKDKRGDTQYF. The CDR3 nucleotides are TGTGCCAGCAGCCATAAGGACAAGCGGGGAGATACGCAGTATTTT.

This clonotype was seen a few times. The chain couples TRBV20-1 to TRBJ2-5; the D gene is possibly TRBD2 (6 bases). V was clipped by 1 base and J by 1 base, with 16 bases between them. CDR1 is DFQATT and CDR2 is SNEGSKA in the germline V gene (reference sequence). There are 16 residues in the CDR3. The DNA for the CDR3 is TGCAGTGCTAGAGGGCATCGAGGAGGGGTCCAAGAGACCCAGTACTTC. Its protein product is CSARGHRGGVQETQYF.

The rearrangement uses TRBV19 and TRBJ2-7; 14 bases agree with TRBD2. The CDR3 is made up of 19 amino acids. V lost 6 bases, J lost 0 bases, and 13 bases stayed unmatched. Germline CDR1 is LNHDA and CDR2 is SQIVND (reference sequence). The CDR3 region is CASRQRFTGTSGSSYEQYF. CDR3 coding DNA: TGTGCCAGTAGGCAGCGATTTACCGGGACTAGCGGGAGCTCCTACGAGCAGTACTTC.

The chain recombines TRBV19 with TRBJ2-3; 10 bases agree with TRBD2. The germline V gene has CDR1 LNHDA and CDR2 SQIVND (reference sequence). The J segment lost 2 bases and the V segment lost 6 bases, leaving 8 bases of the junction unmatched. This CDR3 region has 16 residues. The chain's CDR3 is CASSLVAGGPTDTQYF. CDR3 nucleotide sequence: TGTGCCAGTAGCCTGGTAGCGGGGGGACCCACAGATACGCAGTATTTT.

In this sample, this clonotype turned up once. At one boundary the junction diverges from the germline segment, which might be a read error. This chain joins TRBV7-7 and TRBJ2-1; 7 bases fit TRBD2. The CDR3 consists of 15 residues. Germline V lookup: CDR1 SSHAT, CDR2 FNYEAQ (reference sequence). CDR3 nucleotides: TGTGCTAGCAGCAGATGGTCTAGCGGATACAATGCGCAGTTCTTC. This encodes CASSRWSSGYNAQFF.

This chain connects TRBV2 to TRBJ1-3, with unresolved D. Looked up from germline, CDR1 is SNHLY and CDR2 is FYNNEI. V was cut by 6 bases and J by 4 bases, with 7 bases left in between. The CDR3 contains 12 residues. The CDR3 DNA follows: TGTGCCAGCAGGTCCGAGGGAAACACCATATATTTT. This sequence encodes CASRSEGNTIYF.

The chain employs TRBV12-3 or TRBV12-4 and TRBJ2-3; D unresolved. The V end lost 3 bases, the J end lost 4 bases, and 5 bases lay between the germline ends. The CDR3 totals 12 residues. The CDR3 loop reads CASSFLADTQYF. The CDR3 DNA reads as TGTGCCAGCAGTTTCCTCGCAGATACGCAGTATTTT.

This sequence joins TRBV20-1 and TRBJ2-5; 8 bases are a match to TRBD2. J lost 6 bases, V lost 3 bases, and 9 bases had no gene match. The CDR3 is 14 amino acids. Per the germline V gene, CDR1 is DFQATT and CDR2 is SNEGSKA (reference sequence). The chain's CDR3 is CSASPGGMGQTQYF. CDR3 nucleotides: TGCAGTGCTAGCCCGGGAGGGATGGGACAGACCCAGTACTTC.

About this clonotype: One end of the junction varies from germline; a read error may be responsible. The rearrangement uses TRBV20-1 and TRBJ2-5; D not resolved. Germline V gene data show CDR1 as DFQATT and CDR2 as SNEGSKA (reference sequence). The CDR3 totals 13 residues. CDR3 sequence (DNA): TGCAGTGCTGCGTGGGCCCGACAAGAGACCCCGTACTTC. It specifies CSAAWARQETPYF.